This T cell receptor (beta chain) was recovered during a study of blood T cell repertoires in COVID-19. Study-wide background: From T cells, B-cell-depleted T cells, or PBMCs came the material, which was cDNA or gDNA.

In the authors' methods: How many nucleated cells were present was estimated from reference gene primer amplification. The table came from immunoSEQ multiplex PCR; TCRdb's copy has only in-frame clones and leaves some out. V and J calls and clone size are copied from that table; D and trimming were computed from the DNA. The data contain roughly 300,000 clones, less than 90% of them singletons. The CDR3 is made up of 14 amino acids. Germline assignment: CDR1 MDHEN and CDR2 SYDVKM. Between the trimmed V and J ends, which lost 5 bases and 12 bases, there was a span of 20 bases. The rearrangement joins TRBV28 to TRBJ2-1; possible D gene TRBD2, 5 bases. The receptor's source is a human donor in a cohort sampled during active COVID-19. The sample was peripheral blood. CDR3 coding DNA: TGTGCCAGCAGTCCACTTCTAGGACTTTTGGGGCAGTTCTTC. Its protein product is CASSPLLGLLGQFF.